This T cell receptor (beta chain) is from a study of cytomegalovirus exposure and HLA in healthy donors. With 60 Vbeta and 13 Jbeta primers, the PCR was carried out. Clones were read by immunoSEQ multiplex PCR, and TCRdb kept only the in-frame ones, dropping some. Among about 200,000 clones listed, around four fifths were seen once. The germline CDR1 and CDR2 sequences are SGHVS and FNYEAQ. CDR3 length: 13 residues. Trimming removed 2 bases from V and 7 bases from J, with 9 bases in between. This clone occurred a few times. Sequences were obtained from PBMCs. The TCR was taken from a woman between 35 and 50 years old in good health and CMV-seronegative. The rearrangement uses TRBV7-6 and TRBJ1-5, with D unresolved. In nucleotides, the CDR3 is TGTGCCAGCAGCTTAAATCGGGGACAGCCCCAGCATTTT. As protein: CASSLNRGQPQHF.